This T cell receptor beta chain derives from a study of OX40 agonist ivuxolimab in advanced cancers. Patients had blood sampled at baseline and again on cycle 4 day 1 and cycle 7 day 1. This clone is a singleton in its sample. Its antigen is still unknown. Study results and limitations: Partial responders receiving 0.1-3.0 mg/kg showed among the lowest clonal expansion.

Produced via immunoSEQ multiplex PCR; TCRdb's table is partial and in-frame only. The table lists about 98,000 clones, just under 95% of them singletons. CDR1 is LGHNA and CDR2 is YNFKEQ in the germline V gene. V gave up 0 bases and J gave up 5 bases, with 8 bases separating them. This CDR3 region has 14 residues. The receptor's source is an adult with an advanced solid tumor such as melanoma, head and neck, liver or kidney cancer. The sample was CD4+ or CD8+ T cells sorted from blood, taken in a trial of the OX40 agonist ivuxolimab. This chain connects TRBV4-2 to TRBJ1-5; D gene unclear. The CDR3 is CASSQDFRDQPQHF. The CDR3 nucleotides read TGTGCCAGCAGCCAAGATTTTAGGGATCAGCCCCAGCATTTT.